The clone carrying this T cell receptor (beta chain) was found many times. The antigen remains unidentified. The sample is drawn from a study of T cell repertoires in cytomegalovirus infection. The overall study: Evidence of both CMV infection and a matching HLA type came from public TCR beta signatures.

Each CDR3 protein gets one entry after TCRdb re-called the reads with MiXCR. The data show roughly 51,000 distinct CDR3 sequences, more than 15% seen once. The specimen comprised CD8+ T cells from cultured PBMCs, sampled from culture after CMV antigen stimulation. The TCR was taken from a human donor in good health (CMV status not recorded). Some clones in this sample may be carry-over from other donors' samples.

The CDR3 DNA is TGTGCCAGCAGCCCCTTGAGCGGTGAGCAGTTCTTC. This codes for CASSPLSGEQFF. The chain employs TRBV2 and TRBJ2-1; D may be TRBD2 (5 bases). Trimming shortened V by 6 bases and J by 9 bases, and 12 bases separated the two germline ends. CDR3 size: 12 residues. Germline assignment: CDR1 SNHLY and CDR2 FYNNEI.